Following are 18 T cell receptor beta chains from one sample sequenced in a study of regulatory T cells in long-lasting Graves disease (dated by TCRdb to the early 2020s). Receptors were amplified or captured by multiplex PCR. This sample was sequenced with an Illumina HiSeq 4000. To build TCR beta libraries, CDR3 regions were amplified by Arm-PCR using iRepertoire HTBI primers. The public reads were reprocessed in TCRdb via fastp at Q25 and MiXCR, keeping in-frame beta chains. Rows with a matching CDR3 protein are joined into one entry that keeps the most common DNA and genes. The sample yields roughly 530,000 distinct CDR3 sequences; roughly 16% were counted once. More than 20% of the sample is held by the ten biggest clonotypes. Taken with the paper, the label for time point translates to: newly diagnosed GD, antithyroid drugs for less than 3 months. For both TCR sequencing and RNA sequencing, RNA was extracted from PBMCs in TRIzol.

These data were also filed under a second study, of T cells in Graves' hyperthyroidism and ophthalmopathy.

This sample comprised peripheral blood mononuclear cells (PBMCs), obtained at new diagnosis, from a patient treated with antithyroid drugs. These receptors were taken from a woman aged 35-65 years with Graves disease. Donor details come from another sample of the same person, matched by shared clones.

The chain combines TRBV27 with TRBJ2-3, with 7 bases aligning to TRBD2. Trimming removed 3 bases from V and 10 bases from J; junction bases left unmatched: 13. Germline CDR1 is MNHEY and CDR2 is SMNVEV (reference sequence). The CDR3 consists of 15 residues. The CDR3 here is CASSFSVGGVGAQYF. CDR3 DNA: TGTGCCAGCAGTTTTAGTGTGGGGGGGGTCGGCGCGCAGTATTTT.

The chain uses TRBV20-1 and TRBJ2-7, with D perhaps TRBD1 (7 bases). V lost 5 bases, J lost 2 bases, and 22 bases lay in between. CDR3 size: 16 residues. The germline V gene encodes CDR1 DFQATT and CDR2 SNEGSKA (reference sequence). This CDR3 reads CSAFGGDSYAPYEQYF. As DNA, the CDR3 is TGCAGTGCTTTTGGAGGGGACAGTTATGCCCCCTACGAGCAGTACTTC.

This clonotype was counted ten times or more. The rearrangement links TRBV12-5 to TRBJ2-1; 8 bases match TRBD1. Losses at the gene ends were 6 bases for V and 7 bases for J; bases not matched to a gene: 11. Per the germline V gene, CDR1 is LGHNT and CDR2 is FRNRAP. The CDR3 sequence is 15 residues long. As DNA, the CDR3 is TGTGCTAGTGGAAATGGACAGGGAATGTCGAATGAGCAGTTCTTC. It specifies CASGNGQGMSNEQFF.

The V and J genes are TRBV9 and TRBJ2-3; D not resolved. This CDR3 comprises 13 residues. V was shortened by 0 bases and J by 5 bases, with 7 bases between the two germline ends. Germline-derived CDR1 and CDR2 are SGDLS and YYNGEE. The CDR3 region has the DNA TGTGCCAGCAGCGTAGAGGTTCGAGATACGCAGTATTTT. Translation gives CASSVEVRDTQYF.

This clonotype occurred a few times. The J gene is TRBJ2-7, the V gene TRBV19, with 8 positions matching TRBD1. The CDR3 runs to 14 residues. J was trimmed by 4 bases and V by 3 bases; bases with no gene match: 5. Germline V lookup: CDR1 LNHDA, CDR2 SQIVND (reference sequence). The CDR3 DNA reads as TGTGCCAGTAGTATGCAGGGGGCCGATTACGAGCAGTACTTC. Encoded protein: CASSMQGADYEQYF.

This clonotype was seen a few times. The chain links TRBV4-1 to TRBJ2-7, with unresolved D. Looked up from germline, CDR1 is MGHRA and CDR2 is YSYEKL. CDR3 size: 14 residues. Trimming removed 1 base at V and 3 bases at J, with 10 bases between. This CDR3 reads CASSQAGRNYEQYF. The CDR3 DNA sequence: TGCGCCAGCAGCCAAGCCGGACGGAACTACGAGCAGTACTTC.

In its sample, this clonotype was seen a few times. The V call is TRBV5-1, the J call TRBJ1-5; perhaps TRBD1 as D (6 bases). Germline CDR1 is SGHRS and CDR2 is YFSETQ. The CDR3 is 14 residues long. The V and J ends lost 5 bases and 7 bases respectively, with 16 bases between them. As DNA, the CDR3 is TGCGCCAGCAGTTCTGGGGACATGGGACAGCCCCAGCATTTT. Protein product: CASSSGDMGQPQHF.

This clonotype was seen ten or more times. The rearrangement joins TRBV20-1 to TRBJ1-5; D uncertain. The CDR3 is 14 amino acids. Deletions cut 1 base from V and 0 bases from J, with 7 bases between. Per germline, CDR1 DFQATT and CDR2 SNEGSKA (reference sequence). CDR3 nucleotide sequence: TGCAGTGCTAGAGGACTCCTTAGCAATCAGCCCCAGCATTTT. Protein: CSARGLLSNQPQHF.

Only a few counts were recorded for this clonotype. The chain recombines TRBV5-1 with TRBJ1-6, with 9 nucleotides matching TRBD1. V dropped 3 bases and J dropped 7; count of bases not matched to a gene: 5. Germline-derived CDR1 and CDR2 are SGHRS and YFSETQ. The CDR3 covers 15 residues. CDR3 sequence reads: CASSSDGQGNSPLHF. The CDR3 nucleotides are TGCGCCAGCAGCTCGGATGGACAGGGGAATTCACCCCTCCACTTT.

This clonotype was counted a few times. The V gene is TRBV27, the J gene TRBJ1-4; no clear D. Germline lookup yields CDR1 MNHEY and CDR2 SMNVEV (reference sequence). With 6 bases removed from V and 7 bases from J, the gap between germline ends came to 15 bases. The CDR3 spans 14 residues. For the CDR3, the DNA is TGTGCCAGCAGGATACACCCGGGCGGTGAAAAACTGTTTTTT. This gives the protein CASRIHPGGEKLFF. The full variable domain, rest sourced from reference TRBV27 and TRBJ1-4, is EAQVTQNPRYLITVTGKKLTVTCSQNMNHEYMSWYRQDPGLGLRQIYYSMNVEVTDKGDVPEGYKVSRKEKRNFPLILESPSPNQTSLYFCASRIHPGGEKLFFGSGTQLSVL.

This clonotype appeared many times. V gene TRBV2 combines with J gene TRBJ1-6; the match to TRBD1 covers 7 bases. Germline lookup yields CDR1 SNHLY and CDR2 FYNNEI. The CDR3 has 14 residues. The J segment lost 5 bases and the V segment lost 5 bases, leaving 3 bases of the junction unmatched. The CDR3 here is CASSPQGNNSPLHF. The CDR3 DNA sequence: TGTGCCAGCAGTCCACAGGGGAATAATTCACCCCTCCACTTT.

This clonotype occurred many times. The rearrangement links TRBV3-1 to TRBJ1-1, with D uncertain. Germline CDR1 reads LGHDT; CDR2 reads YNNKEL (reference sequence). This CDR3 is 13 amino acids long. Trimming took 3 bases from V and 7 from J, leaving 12 bases between them. This CDR3 reads CASSQYPELEAFF. The CDR3 region has the DNA TGTGCCAGCAGCCAGTATCCTGAGCTTGAAGCTTTCTTT.

For this clonotype: One junction end does not reproduce the germline sequence, and a read error may be involved. For the CDR3, the DNA is TGCGCCAGCAGTGAACTGACTGATTACGAGCAGTGCTTC. It is translated as CASSELTDYEQCF. The J gene is TRBJ2-7, the V gene TRBV6-1; D is unclear. The CDR3 totals 13 residues. The germline V gene encodes CDR1 MNHNS and CDR2 SASEGT.

The chain recombines TRBV20-1 with TRBJ2-4; the D call may be TRBD1 or TRBD2 (5 bases each). The CDR3 loop spans 12 amino acids. Trimming pared 5 bases from V and 8 bases from J, leaving 13 bases between. Germline CDR1 is DFQATT and CDR2 is SNEGSKA (reference sequence). The CDR3: CSAHPGRDIQYF. Written as DNA, the CDR3 is TGCAGTGCTCACCCGGGGCGGGACATTCAGTACTTC.

This clonotype has a handful of counts. In nucleotides, the CDR3 is TGTGCCAGCAGTCGGACGGATATCTATGGCTACACCTTC. Protein product: CASSRTDIYGYTF. The V gene is TRBV6-1, the J gene TRBJ1-2, with D uncertain. V lost 5 bases to trimming and J lost 4 bases, with 11 bases between them. Germline V lookup: CDR1 MNHNS, CDR2 SASEGT. The length of the CDR3 is 13 residues.

The V call is TRBV6-9, the J call TRBJ1-1; D gene ambiguous. Trimming shortened V by 4 bases and J by 5 bases, and 26 bases separated the two germline ends. The CDR3 is made up of 18 amino acids. The V gene's germline CDR1 is MNHGY and CDR2 SVAAGI. The CDR3 loop reads CASSLVGDILSLGTEAFF. The CDR3 DNA is TGTGCCAGCAGTTTAGTTGGTGACATTCTGTCTCTTGGGACTGAAGCTTTCTTT.

V is TRBV28 and J is TRBJ1-4, with TRBD1 identical over 7 bases. The CDR3 contains 14 residues. V shed 2 bases and J 7 bases; nucleotides not matched to a gene: 4. Germline V gene lookup returns CDR1 MDHEN and CDR2 SYDVKM. Here the CDR3 DNA reads TGTGCCAGCAGTTTACGACAGGGTTTTGAAAAACTGTTTTTT. The encoded protein is CASSLRQGFEKLFF.

The chain has TRBV28 and TRBJ2-2; D gene ambiguous. Looked up from germline, CDR1 is MDHEN and CDR2 is SYDVKM. The V end lost 6 bases, the J end lost 1 base, and 9 bases lay between the germline ends. The CDR3 is made up of 14 amino acids. The CDR3 sequence: CASREYQNTGELFF. DNA for the CDR3: TGTGCCAGCAGGGAGTATCAGAACACCGGGGAGCTGTTTTTT.